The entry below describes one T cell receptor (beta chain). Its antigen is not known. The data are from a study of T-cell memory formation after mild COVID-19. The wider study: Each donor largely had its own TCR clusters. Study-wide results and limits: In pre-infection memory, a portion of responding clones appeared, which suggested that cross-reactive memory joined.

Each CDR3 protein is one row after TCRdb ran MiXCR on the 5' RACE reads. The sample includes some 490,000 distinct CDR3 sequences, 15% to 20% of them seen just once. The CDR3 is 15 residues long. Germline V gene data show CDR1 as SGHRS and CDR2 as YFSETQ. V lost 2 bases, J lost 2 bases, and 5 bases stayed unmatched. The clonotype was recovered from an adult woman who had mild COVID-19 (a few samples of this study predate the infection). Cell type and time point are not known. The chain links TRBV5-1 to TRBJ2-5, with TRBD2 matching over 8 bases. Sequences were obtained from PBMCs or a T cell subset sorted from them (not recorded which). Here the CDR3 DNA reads TGCGCCAGCAGCTTCGTACTAGCGGTGCAAGAGACCCAGTACTTC. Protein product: CASSFVLAVQETQYF.